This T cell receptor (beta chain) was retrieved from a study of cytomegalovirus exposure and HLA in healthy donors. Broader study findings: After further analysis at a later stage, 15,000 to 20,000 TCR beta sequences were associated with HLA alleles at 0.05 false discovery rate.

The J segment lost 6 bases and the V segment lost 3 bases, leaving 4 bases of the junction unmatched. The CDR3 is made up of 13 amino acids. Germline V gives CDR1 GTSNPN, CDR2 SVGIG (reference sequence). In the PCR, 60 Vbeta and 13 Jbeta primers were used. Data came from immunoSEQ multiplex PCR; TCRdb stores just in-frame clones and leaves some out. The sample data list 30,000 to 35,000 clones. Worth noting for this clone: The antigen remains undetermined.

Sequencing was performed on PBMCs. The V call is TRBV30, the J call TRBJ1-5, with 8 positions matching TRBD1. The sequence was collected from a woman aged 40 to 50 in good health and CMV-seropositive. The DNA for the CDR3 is TGTGCCTGGAGCCAGGGGGCGATTCAGCCCCAGCATTTT. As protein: CAWSQGAIQPQHF.